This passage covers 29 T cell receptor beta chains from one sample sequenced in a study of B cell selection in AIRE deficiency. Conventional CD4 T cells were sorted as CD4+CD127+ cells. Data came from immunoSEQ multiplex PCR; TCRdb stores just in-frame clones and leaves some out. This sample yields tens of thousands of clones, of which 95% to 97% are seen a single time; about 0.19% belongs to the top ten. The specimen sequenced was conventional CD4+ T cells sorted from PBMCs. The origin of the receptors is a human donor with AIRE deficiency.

The CDR3: CASSFSSGANVLTF. The CDR3 region has the DNA TGTGCCAGCAGCTTCAGCTCTGGGGCCAACGTCCTGACTTTC. The chain links TRBV7-9 to TRBJ2-6; D unclear. The germline gives CDR1 SEHNR, CDR2 FQNEAQ (reference sequence). V was trimmed by 3 bases and J by 0 bases, leaving 3 bases between them. CDR3 length: 14 amino acids. The full variable domain, completed using reference TRBV7-9 and TRBJ2-6, is DTGVSQNPRHKITKRGQNVTFRCDPISEHNRLYWYRQTLGQGPEFLTYFQNEAQLEKSRLLSDRFSAERPKGSFSTLEIQRTEQGDSAMYLCASSFSSGANVLTFGAGSRLTVL.

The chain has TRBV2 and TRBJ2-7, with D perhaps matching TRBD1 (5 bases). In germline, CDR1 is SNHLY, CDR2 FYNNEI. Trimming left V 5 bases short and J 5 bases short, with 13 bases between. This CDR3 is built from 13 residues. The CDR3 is CASSIIQVHEQYF. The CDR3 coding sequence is TGTGCCAGCAGTATAATACAGGTGCACGAGCAGTACTTC.

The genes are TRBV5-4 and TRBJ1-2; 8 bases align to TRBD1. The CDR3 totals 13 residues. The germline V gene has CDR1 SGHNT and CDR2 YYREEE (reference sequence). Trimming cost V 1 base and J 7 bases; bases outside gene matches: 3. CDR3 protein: CASSLQGAGGYTF. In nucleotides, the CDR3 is TGTGCCAGCAGCTTGCAGGGGGCGGGTGGCTACACCTTC.

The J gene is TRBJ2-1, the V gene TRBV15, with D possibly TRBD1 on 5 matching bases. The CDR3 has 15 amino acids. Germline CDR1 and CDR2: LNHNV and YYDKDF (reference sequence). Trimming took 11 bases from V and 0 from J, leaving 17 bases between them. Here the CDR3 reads CASVRALDSYNEQFF. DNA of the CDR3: TGTGCCTCAGTCAGGGCTCTCGACTCCTACAATGAGCAGTTCTTC.

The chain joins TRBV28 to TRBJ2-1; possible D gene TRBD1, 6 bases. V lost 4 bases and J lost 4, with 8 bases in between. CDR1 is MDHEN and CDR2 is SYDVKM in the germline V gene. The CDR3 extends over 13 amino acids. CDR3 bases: TGTGCCAGCAGTTACGACAGGTACAATGAGCAGTTCTTC. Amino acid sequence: CASSYDRYNEQFF.

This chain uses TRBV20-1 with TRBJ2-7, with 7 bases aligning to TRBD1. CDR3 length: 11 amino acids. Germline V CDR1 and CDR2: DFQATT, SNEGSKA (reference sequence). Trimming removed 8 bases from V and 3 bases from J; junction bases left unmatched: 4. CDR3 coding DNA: TGCAGTACGACAGGGATCTACGAGCAGTACTTC. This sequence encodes CSTTGIYEQYF.

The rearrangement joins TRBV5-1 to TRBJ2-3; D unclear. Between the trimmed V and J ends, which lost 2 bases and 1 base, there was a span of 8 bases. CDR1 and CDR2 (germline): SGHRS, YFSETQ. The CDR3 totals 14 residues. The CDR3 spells CASSFGGGTDTQYF. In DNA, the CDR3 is TGCGCCAGCAGCTTCGGCGGAGGCACAGATACGCAGTATTTT.

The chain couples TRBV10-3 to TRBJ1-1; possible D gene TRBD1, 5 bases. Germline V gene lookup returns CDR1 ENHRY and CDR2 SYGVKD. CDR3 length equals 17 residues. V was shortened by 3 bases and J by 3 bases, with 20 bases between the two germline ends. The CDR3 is CAISEGARGIGYTEAFF. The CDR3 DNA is TGTGCCATCAGTGAAGGGGCCCGGGGGATCGGGTACACTGAAGCTTTCTTT.

Here the CDR3 DNA reads TGTGCCATCAGTGTGGGAGGGGGCCGGGGCACCGGGGAGCTGTTTTTT. It yields the protein CAISVGGGRGTGELFF. V gene TRBV10-3 combines with J gene TRBJ2-2; D is tentatively TRBD1 or TRBD2 (7 bases each). Germline-derived CDR1 and CDR2 are ENHRY and SYGVKD. There are 16 residues in the CDR3. V was shortened by 4 bases and J by 4 bases, with 16 bases between the two germline ends.

CDR3 sequence: CATSREITGVGNEQFF. Written as DNA, the CDR3 is TGTGCCACCAGCAGAGAAATAACAGGGGTTGGTAATGAGCAGTTCTTC. The gene calls are TRBV15 and TRBJ2-1; 7 nucleotides line up with TRBD1. Germline CDR1 reads LNHNV; CDR2 reads YYDKDF (reference sequence). J gave up 7 bases and V 0 bases, and 9 bases lay outside the gene matches. The CDR3 extends over 16 amino acids.

CDR3 sequence (DNA): TGCGCCAGCAGCTTGGTCCCTGACAAGAACACCGGGGAGCTGTTTTTT. It encodes CASSLVPDKNTGELFF. V and J are TRBV5-1 and TRBJ2-2; D uncertain. Germline assignment: CDR1 SGHRS and CDR2 YFSETQ. The CDR3 extends over 16 amino acids. Trimming removed 0 bases from V and 1 base from J, with 10 bases in between.

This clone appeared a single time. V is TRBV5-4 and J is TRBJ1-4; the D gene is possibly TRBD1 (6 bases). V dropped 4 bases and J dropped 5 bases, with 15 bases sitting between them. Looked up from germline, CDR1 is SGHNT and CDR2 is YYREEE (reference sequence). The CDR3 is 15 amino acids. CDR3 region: CASSPGQGPNEKLFF. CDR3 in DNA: TGTGCCAGCAGCCCCGGGCAGGGGCCAAATGAAAAACTGTTTTTT. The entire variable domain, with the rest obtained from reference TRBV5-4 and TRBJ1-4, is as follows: ETGVTQSPTHLIKTRGQQVTLRCSSQSGHNTVSWYQQALGQGPQFIFQYYREEENGRGNFPPRFSGLQFPNYSSELNVNALELDDSALYLCASSPGQGPNEKLFFGSGTQLSVL.

The CDR3 spells CASSGGEHQETQYF. As DNA, the CDR3 is TGTGCCAGCAGTGGAGGCGAACACCAAGAGACCCAGTACTTC. The chain links TRBV2 to TRBJ2-5; no reliable D call. V lost 4 bases and J 0 bases, leaving 9 bases between the germline ends. The CDR3 is 14 amino acids. Germline lookup yields CDR1 SNHLY and CDR2 FYNNEI.

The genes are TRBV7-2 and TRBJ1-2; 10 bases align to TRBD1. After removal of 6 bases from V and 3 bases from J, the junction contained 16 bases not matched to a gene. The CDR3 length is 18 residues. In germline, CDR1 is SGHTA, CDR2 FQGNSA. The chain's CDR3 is CASREALRDRGEYYGYTF. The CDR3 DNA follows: TGTGCCAGCAGGGAGGCCCTCCGGGACAGGGGAGAGTACTATGGCTACACCTTC.

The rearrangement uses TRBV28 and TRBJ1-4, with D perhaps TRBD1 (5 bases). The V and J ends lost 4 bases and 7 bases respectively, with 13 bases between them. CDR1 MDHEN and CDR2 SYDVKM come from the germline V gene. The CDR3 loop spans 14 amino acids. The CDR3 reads CASSSDAGGEKLFF. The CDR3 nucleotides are TGTGCCAGCAGTTCTGATGCCGGGGGTGAAAAACTGTTTTTT. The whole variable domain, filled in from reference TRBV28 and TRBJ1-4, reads DVKVTQSSRYLVKRTGEKVFLECVQDMDHENMFWYRQDPGLGLRLIYFSYDVKMKEKGDIPEGYSVSREKKERFSLILESASTNQTSMYLCASSSDAGGEKLFFGSGTQLSVL.

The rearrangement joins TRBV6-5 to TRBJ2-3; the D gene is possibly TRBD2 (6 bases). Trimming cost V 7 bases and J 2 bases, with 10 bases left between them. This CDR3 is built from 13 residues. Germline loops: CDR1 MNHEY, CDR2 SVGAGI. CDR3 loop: CASNGGITDTQYF. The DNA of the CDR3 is TGTGCCAGCAATGGGGGGATCACAGATACGCAGTATTTT.

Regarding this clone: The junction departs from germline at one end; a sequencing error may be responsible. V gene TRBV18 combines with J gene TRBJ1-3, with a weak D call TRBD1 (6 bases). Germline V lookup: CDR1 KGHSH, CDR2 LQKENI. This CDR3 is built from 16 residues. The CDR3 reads CASSPLGTGSGDTIYF. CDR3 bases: TGTGCCAGCTCACCACTCGGAACAGGGTCTGGAGACACCATATATTTT.

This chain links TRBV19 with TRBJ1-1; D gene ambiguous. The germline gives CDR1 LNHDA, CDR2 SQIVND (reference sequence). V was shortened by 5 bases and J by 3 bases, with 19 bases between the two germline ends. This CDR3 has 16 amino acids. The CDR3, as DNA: TGTGCCAGTAGTCACCCGCGGGTCCGGGGTGACACTGAAGCTTTCTTT. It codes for CASSHPRVRGDTEAFF.

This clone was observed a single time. The CDR3 sequence is CASSWIPGRPYEQYF. For the CDR3, the DNA is TGTGCCAGCAGCTGGATCCCCGGGCGGCCCTACGAGCAGTACTTC. The chain recombines TRBV7-8 with TRBJ2-7; D is unclear. The CDR3 runs 15 residues. Germline V CDR1 and CDR2: SGHVS, FQNEAQ. Trimming left V 4 bases short and J 2 bases short, with 15 bases between.

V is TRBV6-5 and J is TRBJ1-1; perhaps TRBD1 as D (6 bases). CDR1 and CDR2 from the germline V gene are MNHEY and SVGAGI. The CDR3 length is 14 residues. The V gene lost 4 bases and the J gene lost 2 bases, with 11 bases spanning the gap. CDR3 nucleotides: TGTGCCAGCAGTTCGGCAGGGGCCAACACTGAAGCTTTCTTT. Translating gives CASSSAGANTEAFF.

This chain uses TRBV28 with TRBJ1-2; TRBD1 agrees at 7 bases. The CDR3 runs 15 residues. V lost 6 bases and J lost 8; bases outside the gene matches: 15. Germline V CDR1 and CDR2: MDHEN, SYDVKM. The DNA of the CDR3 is TGTGCCAGCAGGGACCGACAGGGACTCATGGGGGGCTACACCTTC. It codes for CASRDRQGLMGGYTF.

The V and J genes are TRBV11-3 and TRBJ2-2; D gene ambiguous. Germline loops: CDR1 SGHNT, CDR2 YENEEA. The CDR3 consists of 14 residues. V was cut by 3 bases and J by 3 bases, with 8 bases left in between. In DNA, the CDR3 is TGTGCCAGCAGCTTGACTGAACACACCGGGGAGCTGTTTTTT. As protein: CASSLTEHTGELFF.

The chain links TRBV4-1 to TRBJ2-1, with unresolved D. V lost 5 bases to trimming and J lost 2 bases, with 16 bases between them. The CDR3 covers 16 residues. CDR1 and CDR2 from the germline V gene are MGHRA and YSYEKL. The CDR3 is CASSGLSLRTYNEQFF. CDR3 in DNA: TGCGCCAGCAGCGGTCTATCCCTACGCACCTACAATGAGCAGTTCTTC.

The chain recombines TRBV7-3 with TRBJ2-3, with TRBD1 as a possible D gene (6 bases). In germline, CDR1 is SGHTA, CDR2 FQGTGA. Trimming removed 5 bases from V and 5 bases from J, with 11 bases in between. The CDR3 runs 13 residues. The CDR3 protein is CASSGRGGDTQYF. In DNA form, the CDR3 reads TGTGCCAGCAGCGGCCGAGGGGGAGATACGCAGTATTTT.

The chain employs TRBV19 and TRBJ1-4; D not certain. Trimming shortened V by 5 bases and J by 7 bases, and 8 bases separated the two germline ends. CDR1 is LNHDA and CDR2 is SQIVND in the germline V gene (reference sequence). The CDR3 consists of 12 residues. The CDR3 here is CASSSQTEKLFF. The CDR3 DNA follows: TGTGCCAGTAGTTCACAGACTGAAAAACTGTTTTTT.

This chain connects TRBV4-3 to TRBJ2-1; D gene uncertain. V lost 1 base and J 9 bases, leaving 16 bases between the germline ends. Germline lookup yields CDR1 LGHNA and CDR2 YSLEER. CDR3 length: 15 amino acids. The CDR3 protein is CASSQVVATGGEQFF. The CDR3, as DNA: TGCGCCAGCAGCCAAGTGGTAGCTACCGGCGGTGAGCAGTTCTTC.

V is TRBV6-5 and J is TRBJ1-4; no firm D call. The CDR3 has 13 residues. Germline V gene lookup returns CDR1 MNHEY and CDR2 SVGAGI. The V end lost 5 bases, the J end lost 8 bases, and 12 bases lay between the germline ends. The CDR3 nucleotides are TGTGCCAGCAGTCTGCGGCCTTGGGAAAAACTGTTTTTT. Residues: CASSLRPWEKLFF.

The CDR3 region is CASKYRQNNEQFF. The DNA of the CDR3 is TGTGCCAGCAAATACAGACAGAACAATGAGCAGTTCTTC. The chain is built from TRBV27 and TRBJ2-1; D may be TRBD1 (5 bases). V dropped 7 bases and J dropped 5 bases, with 12 bases sitting between them. The germline V gene encodes CDR1 MNHEY and CDR2 SMNVEV (reference sequence). The CDR3 totals 13 residues.

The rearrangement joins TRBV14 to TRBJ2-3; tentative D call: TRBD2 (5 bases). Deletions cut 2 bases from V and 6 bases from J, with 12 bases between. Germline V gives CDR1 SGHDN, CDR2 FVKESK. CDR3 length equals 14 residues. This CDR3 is CASSQLLGLDTQYF. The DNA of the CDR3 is TGTGCCAGCAGCCAACTACTAGGTTTGGATACGCAGTATTTT.